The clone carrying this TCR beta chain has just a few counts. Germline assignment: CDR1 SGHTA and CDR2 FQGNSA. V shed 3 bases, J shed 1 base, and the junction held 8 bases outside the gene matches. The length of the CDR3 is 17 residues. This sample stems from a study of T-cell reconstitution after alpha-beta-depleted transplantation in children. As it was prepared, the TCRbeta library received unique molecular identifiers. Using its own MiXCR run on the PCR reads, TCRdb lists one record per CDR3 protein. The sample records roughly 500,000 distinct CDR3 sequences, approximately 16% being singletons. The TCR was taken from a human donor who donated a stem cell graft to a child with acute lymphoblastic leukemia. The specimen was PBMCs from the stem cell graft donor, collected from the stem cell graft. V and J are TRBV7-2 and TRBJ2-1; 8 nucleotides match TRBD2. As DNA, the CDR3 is TGTGCCAGCAGCTTCTTTGCGGGGGGATTTTCCTACAATGAGCAGTTCTTC. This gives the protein CASSFFAGGFSYNEQFF.